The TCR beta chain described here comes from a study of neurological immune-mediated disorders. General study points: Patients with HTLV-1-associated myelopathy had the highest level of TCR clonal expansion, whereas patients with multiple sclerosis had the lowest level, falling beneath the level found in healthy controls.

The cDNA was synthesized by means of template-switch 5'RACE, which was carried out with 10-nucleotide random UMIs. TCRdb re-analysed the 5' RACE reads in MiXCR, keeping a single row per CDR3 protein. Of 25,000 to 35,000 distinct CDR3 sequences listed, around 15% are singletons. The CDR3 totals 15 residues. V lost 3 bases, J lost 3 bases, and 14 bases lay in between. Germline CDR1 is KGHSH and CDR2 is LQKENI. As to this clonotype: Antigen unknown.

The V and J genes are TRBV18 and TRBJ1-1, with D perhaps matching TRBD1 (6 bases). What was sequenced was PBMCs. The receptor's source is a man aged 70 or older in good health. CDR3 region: CASSPVGTPDTEAFF. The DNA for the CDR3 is TGTGCCAGCTCACCTGTTGGGACACCTGACACTGAAGCTTTCTTT.